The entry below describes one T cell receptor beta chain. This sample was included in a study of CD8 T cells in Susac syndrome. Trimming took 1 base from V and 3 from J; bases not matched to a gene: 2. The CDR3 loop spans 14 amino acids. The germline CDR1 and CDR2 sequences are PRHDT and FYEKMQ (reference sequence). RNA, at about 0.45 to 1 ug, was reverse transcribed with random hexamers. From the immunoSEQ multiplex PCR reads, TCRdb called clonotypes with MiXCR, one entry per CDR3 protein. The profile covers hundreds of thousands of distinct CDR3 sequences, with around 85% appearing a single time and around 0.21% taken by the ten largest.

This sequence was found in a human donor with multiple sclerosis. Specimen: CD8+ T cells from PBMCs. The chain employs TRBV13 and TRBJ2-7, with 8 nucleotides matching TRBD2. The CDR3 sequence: CASSLAGRGYEQYF. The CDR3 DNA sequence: TGTGCCAGCAGCTTAGCCGGGAGGGGCTACGAGCAGTACTTC.